These T cell receptor beta chains were read from a single sample in a study of cytomegalovirus exposure and HLA in healthy donors. The table came from immunoSEQ multiplex PCR; TCRdb's copy has only in-frame clones and leaves some out. The sample lists about 120,000 clones; under 90% were seen once. Sequenced sample: PBMCs. The receptor set was obtained from a woman in her forties in good health and CMV-seronegative. Each CDR3 is given with its conserved first and last residue. A D gene is named only where the DNA matches it firmly. Clone size appears in some rows only: once, few, many, or a class for an expanded clone.

v_gene	abundance	d_gene	j_gene	CDR3nt	CDR3aa
TRBV27	.	TRBD2	TRBJ2-7	TGTGCCAGCAGTTTAGCGGGAGTGGTTTACGAGCAGTACTTC	CASSLAGVVYEQYF
TRBV5-4	few	TRBD1	TRBJ1-1	TGTGCCAGCAGCTCTCTTCCGGGACAGGGGGCAACTGAAGCTTTCTTT	CASSSLPGQGATEAFF
TRBV5-8	.	TRBD1	TRBJ2-2	TGTGCCAGCAGCCCGCGACAGGGGCCGACCGGGGAGCTGTTTTTT	CASSPRQGPTGELFF
TRBV6-4	.	TRBD1	TRBJ2-5	TGTGCCAGCAGACCGGACAGGGGGCTTTATCGGACCCAGTACTTC	CASRPDRGLYRTQYF
TRBV5-4	.	.	TRBJ1-1	TGTGCCAGCAGCGCGCGTCCCGGGACAAGGAACACTGAAGCTTTCTTT	CASSARPGTRNTEAFF
TRBV11-2	.	.	TRBJ2-4	TGTGCCAGCAGTTCCAGGGTATCGACCAAAAACATTCAGTACTTC	CASSSRVSTKNIQYF
TRBV9	.	TRBD1	TRBJ2-1	TGTGCCAGCAGCGTAGGTCTAACAGGGGTCCCCTACAATGAGCAGTTCTTC	CASSVGLTGVPYNEQFF
TRBV5-1	.	.	TRBJ2-3	TGCGCCAGCAGCTTAGGCGGGGCCAGAGATACGCAGTATTTT	CASSLGGARDTQYF
TRBV11-3	.	TRBD2	TRBJ2-5	TGTGCCAGCAGCCGGACTAGTAAAGAGACCCAGTACTTC	CASSRTSKETQYF
TRBV28	.	.	TRBJ1-3	TGTGCCAGCAGTGCCTACTCTTCTGCTGGAAACACCATATATTTT	CASSAYSSAGNTIYF
TRBV6-6	.	.	TRBJ2-7	TGTGCCAGCACCAGGAGCGGAGCTGACTACGAGCAGTACTTC	CASTRSGADYEQYF
TRBV7-2	.	.	TRBJ2-3	TGTGCCAGCAGCTTAGCGGGGAGGACAGATACGCAGTATTTT	CASSLAGRTDTQYF
TRBV7-2	.	.	TRBJ1-5	TGTGCCAGCAGCTTAGAGCAGGGGTGGTATCAGCCCCAGCATTTT	CASSLEQGWYQPQHF
TRBV18	once	TRBD2	TRBJ2-1	TGTGCCAGCTCACCAGGCGGGGGGACCTACAATGAGCAGTTCTTC	CASSPGGGTYNEQFF